This TCR beta chain was profiled in a study of shared T cell receptors in the human thymus. The J segment lost 2 bases and the V segment lost 0 bases, leaving 2 bases of the junction unmatched. This CDR3 contains 16 residues. The V gene's germline CDR1 is MGHRA and CDR2 YSYEKL. Assay: immunoSEQ multiplex PCR; the TCRdb copy retains only in-frame clones and omits some. The table lists 500,000 to 550,000 clones, 70% to 80% of them singletons, with 0.01% to 0.015% in the top ten. The data were also submitted as part of a second study, on human thymus T cells. That work adds: Thymic tissue was derived from resections collected during corrective heart surgery. Seemingly biased V and J gene usage marked thymic and blood repertoires. Thymic repertoires overlap heavily among unrelated individuals, related research has reported.

The chain has TRBV4-1 and TRBJ2-3, with 10 bases identical to TRBD2. This TCR derives from a boy under two years old with a congenital heart defect. The sample taken for sequencing was thymocytes. CDR3 bases: TGCGCCAGCAGCCAAGACCTAGCGGGAGTCACAGATACGCAGTATTTT. This sequence encodes CASSQDLAGVTDTQYF.